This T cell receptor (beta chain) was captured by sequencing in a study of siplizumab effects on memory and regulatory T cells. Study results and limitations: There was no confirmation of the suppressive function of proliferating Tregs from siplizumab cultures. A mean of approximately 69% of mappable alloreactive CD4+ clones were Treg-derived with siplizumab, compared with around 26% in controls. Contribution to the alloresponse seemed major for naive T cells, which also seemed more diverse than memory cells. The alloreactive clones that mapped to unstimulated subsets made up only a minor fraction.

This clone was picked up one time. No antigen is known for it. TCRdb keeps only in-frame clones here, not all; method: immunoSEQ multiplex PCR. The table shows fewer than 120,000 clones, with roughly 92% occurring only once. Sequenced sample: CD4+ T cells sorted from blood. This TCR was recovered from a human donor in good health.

CDR3 residues: CAISPRGGETQYF. The CDR3 region has the DNA TGTGCCATCAGCCCTAGGGGGGGGGAGACCCAGTACTTC. The chain couples TRBV10-3 to TRBJ2-5; weak D call: TRBD2 (7 bases). This CDR3 region has 13 residues. The V gene's germline CDR1 is ENHRY and CDR2 SYGVKD. V lost 6 bases and J 5 bases, leaving 13 bases between the germline ends.